These 7 T cell receptor beta chains share one sample of origin, sequenced in a study of T-cell memory formation after mild COVID-19 (dated by TCRdb to the early 2020s). Libraries were prepared through 5' RACE. TCRdb shows the sequencer as Illumina NovaSeq 6000. TCRdb applied fastp at Q25 and MiXCR to the public reads, then kept only in-frame beta chains. Records with the same CDR3 protein are collapsed into one entry carrying the most frequent genes and DNA. The sample contains more than 80,000 distinct CDR3 sequences, approximately 15% of them found a single time. Roughly 27% of the sample lies in the top ten. Material: PBMCs or a T cell subset sorted from them (not recorded which). The source of these receptors is an adult woman who had mild COVID-19 (a few samples of this study predate the infection). The sample titles of this study are shuffled in the database, so cell type and time point are left out; the donor was told from shared clones.

V gene TRBV12-3 or TRBV12-4 combines with J gene TRBJ2-2, with D tentatively TRBD2 (7 bases). The CDR3 spans 14 residues. Trimming took off 6 bases at V and 10 bases at J, with 18 bases between the two ends. The CDR3 DNA follows: TGTGCCAGCAGCCCGTTGGGGGGGCGCGAGGAGCTGTTTTTT. Amino acids: CASSPLGGREELFF.

This clonotype was seen only a few times. CDR3 amino acids: CASSPRDSPSYNEQFF. In nucleotides, the CDR3 is TGTGCCAGCAGCCCCCGGGACTCTCCCTCCTACAATGAGCAGTTCTTC. This chain joins TRBV13 and TRBJ2-1, with a possible D match to TRBD2 (6 bases). The germline CDR1 and CDR2 sequences are PRHDT and FYEKMQ (reference sequence). This CDR3 has 16 residues. V was cut by 5 bases and J by 0 bases, with 14 bases left in between.

The chain has TRBV12-3 or TRBV12-4 and TRBJ2-7, with TRBD1 as a possible D gene (6 bases). The CDR3 consists of 14 residues. V gave up 5 bases and J gave up 2 bases, with 13 bases separating them. The CDR3 protein is CASSPQGTTYEQYF. The CDR3 nucleotides are TGTGCCAGCAGTCCGCAGGGGACCACCTACGAGCAGTACTTC.

This sequence joins TRBV5-5 and TRBJ2-2; TRBD1 matches at 7 bases. In germline, CDR1 is SGHKS, CDR2 YYEKEE (reference sequence). The CDR3 is 13 amino acids. The V and J ends lost 2 bases and 6 bases, in that order; junction bases with no gene match: 1. CDR3 sequence: CASSLGGPGELFF. CDR3 nucleotide sequence: TGTGCCAGCAGCTTAGGGGGCCCCGGGGAGCTGTTTTTT.

The sample holds a few counts of this clonotype. The chain carries TRBV11-2 and TRBJ1-2; 8 bases match TRBD1. With 10 bases clipped from V and 4 bases from J, the junction kept 5 bases outside the gene matches. Germline V gene data show CDR1 as SGHAT and CDR2 as FQNNGV. The CDR3 contains 12 residues. CDR3 in DNA: TGTGCCATCTCCGGGACAGGCTATGGCTACACCTTC. It encodes CAISGTGYGYTF.

In its sample, this clonotype was seen a few times. The rearrangement joins TRBV10-3 to TRBJ2-1; D may be TRBD2 (7 bases). CDR3 size: 20 residues. The germline CDR1 and CDR2 sequences are ENHRY and SYGVKD. V shed 0 bases and J shed 1 base, with 22 bases lying between them. Written as DNA, the CDR3 is TGTGCCATCAGTGAGTCCGGCAGATGGGGGGGGCCGTATTCCTACAATGAGCAGTTCTTC. Amino acid sequence: CAISESGRWGGPYSYNEQFF.

This clonotype was counted only a few times. This chain joins TRBV15 and TRBJ2-1; the D is unclear. The CDR3 runs to 14 residues. Germline values: CDR1 LNHNV, CDR2 YYDKDF (reference sequence). V was pared by 6 bases and J by 0 bases, with 9 bases between. Here the CDR3 reads CATSTSGSYNEQFF. CDR3 nucleotide sequence: TGTGCCACCAGTACGTCAGGCTCCTACAATGAGCAGTTCTTC.